This T cell receptor (beta chain) was retrieved from a study of neurological immune-mediated disorders. General study findings and limits: None of the CDR3 amino acid sequences of expanded clones recurred across subjects, suggesting private repertoires in all groups.

Time point reported: technical triplicate 3. V lost 4 bases, J lost 4 bases, and 5 bases stayed unmatched. The CDR3 is made up of 15 amino acids. Per the germline V gene, CDR1 is KGHDR and CDR2 is SFDVKD. This clonotype was found many times. Its antigen is unknown. This may come from a read error, since a much larger clone is one base off. TCRdb fed the 5' RACE reads into MiXCR, producing one record per CDR3 protein. The table lists approximately 28,000 distinct CDR3 sequences, around 17% of them singletons. This receptor was identified in a female donor with HTLV-1-associated myelopathy (HAM/TSP). The sample comprised CD4+ T cells from blood. The chain is built from TRBV24-1 and TRBJ2-3; 9 nucleotides line up with TRBD2. The CDR3 coding sequence is TGTGCCACCAGTGAAACGCGGGGGGGATCAGATACGCAGTATTTT. Residues: CATSETRGGSDTQYF.